These T cell receptor beta chains were read from a single sample in a study of T-cell memory formation after mild COVID-19. TCRdb redid the calling of the 5' RACE reads with MiXCR, one entry per CDR3 protein. Found here are hundreds of thousands of distinct CDR3 sequences, about 20% of them singletons; the top ten hold approximately 13%. Sequenced input: PBMCs or a T cell subset sorted from them (not recorded which). The receptors derive from an adult woman who had mild COVID-19 (a few samples of this study predate the infection). Cell type and time point are not known. The CDR3 runs from the conserved cysteine through the conserved F or W. The order of the fields is J gene, D gene, V gene, clone size, CDR3 DNA, CDR3 protein. D genes are given only for firm matches. The listing skips clone size in some rows; elsewhere it reads once, few, many or a size class.

TRBJ2-1	.	TRBV12-3/TRBV12-4	few	TGTGCCAGCAGTTTTGGCCCCGGGGGGCAGTTCTTC	CASSFGPGGQFF
TRBJ2-2	.	TRBV5-1	once	TGCGCCAGCAGCTTGTGGGGACAAAGGGACACCGGGGAGCTGTTTTTT	CASSLWGQRDTGELFF
TRBJ2-5	.	TRBV5-1	.	TGCGCCAGCAGCTTGGCCCGGACCCTCCAAGAGACCCAGTACTTC	CASSLARTLQETQYF
TRBJ2-7	.	TRBV2	.	TGTGCCAGCAAGGGGGAGGACGAGCAGTACTTC	CASKGEDEQYF
TRBJ1-1	.	TRBV3-1	.	TGTGCCAGCAGCCAGGTGCCCAGCGGCACTGAAGCTTTCTTT	CASSQVPSGTEAFF
TRBJ1-1	TRBD1	TRBV6-1	.	TGTGCCAGCACTAAGCGTCAGGTACAGGGGGGGACTGAAGCTTTCTTT	CASTKRQVQGGTEAFF
TRBJ2-1	.	TRBV20-1	few	TGCAGTGCTAGTTTGGGGACGCATAACCTTCACGAGCAGTTCTTC	CSASLGTHNLHEQFF
TRBJ2-1	.	TRBV7-6	.	TGTGCCAGCAGCGCATGGGGAAATGAGCAGTTCTTC	CASSAWGNEQFF
TRBJ2-1	.	TRBV5-1	few	TGCGCCAGCAGCTTGGATACAGGGTCGATCCGCAATGAGCAGTTCTTC	CASSLDTGSIRNEQFF
TRBJ2-7	TRBD1	TRBV20-1	.	TGCAGTGCTAGAGATTATTTGGGACAGAGCTTTTACGAGCAGTACTTC	CSARDYLGQSFYEQYF
TRBJ1-3	.	TRBV5-6	few	TGTGCCAGCAGGCGCGGCGGGGCCCCAAACACCATATATTTT	CASRRGGAPNTIYF
TRBJ2-4	TRBD2	TRBV7-2	.	TGTGCCAGCAATCTCGGACTAGCGGGAGGGTACATTCAGTACTTC	CASNLGLAGGYIQYF
TRBJ2-4	.	TRBV7-8	few	TGTGCCAGCAGCTTTGGGTCAGATATAGCCAAAAACATTCAGTACTTC	CASSFGSDIAKNIQYF
TRBJ1-4	.	TRBV9	.	TGTGCCAGCAGCAATAGTGACAGGATGCTTGAAAAACTGTTTTTT	CASSNSDRMLEKLFF
TRBJ1-5	.	TRBV19	few	TGTGCCAGTAGTATGTCGACAGGAGGTACCAATCAGCCCCAGCATTTT	CASSMSTGGTNQPQHF
TRBJ2-3	.	TRBV12-3/TRBV12-4	.	TGTGCCAGCAGCCTGGGACCCCCGAGCACAGATACGCAGTATTTT	CASSLGPPSTDTQYF
TRBJ1-1	TRBD1	TRBV10-3	few	TGTGCCATCAGGGGACAGGGGATCGGGAACACTGAAGCTTTCTTT	CAIRGQGIGNTEAFF
TRBJ2-5	.	TRBV11-2	.	TGTGCCAGCAGCTTAGAGTACAGCTCGGGGGCCCAGTACTTC	CASSLEYSSGAQYF
TRBJ2-7	.	TRBV2	.	TGTGCCAGCAGTGTCCCAGCTACCTACGAGCAGTACTTC	CASSVPATYEQYF
TRBJ2-7	.	TRBV12-3/TRBV12-4	many	TGTGCCAGCACCCTGACAGGAACCTACGAGCAGTACTTC	CASTLTGTYEQYF
TRBJ1-2	.	TRBV5-1	many	TGCGCCAGCGCCACAGCTTCACTCTATGGCTACACCTTC	CASATASLYGYTF
TRBJ2-6	TRBD1	TRBV5-1	.	TGCGCCAGCAGCTTGGCAGGACAGGGGTATTTCTCTGGGGCCAACGTCCTGACTTTC	CASSLAGQGYFSGANVLTF
TRBJ2-6	.	TRBV6-5	.	TGTGCCAGCAGTTCCGAAGGGTTCTCTGGGGCCAACGTCCTGACTTTC	CASSSEGFSGANVLTF
TRBJ2-7	.	TRBV14	.	TGTGCCAGCAGCCGGCCGCCGGGACCAAAAAGGGAGCAGTACTTC	CASSRPPGPKREQYF
TRBJ1-1	.	TRBV5-1	many	TGCGCCAGCAGCAGGACAGAGAGAGCTTTCTTT	CASSRTERAFF
TRBJ1-2	.	TRBV7-2	.	TGTGCCAGCAGCTCAGGGGTCGGGAACTATGGCTACACCTTC	CASSSGVGNYGYTF
TRBJ1-2	.	TRBV24-1	few	TGTGCCGTCGGCGGGTACTATGGCTACACCTTC	CAVGGYYGYTF
TRBJ2-2	.	TRBV6-2/TRBV6-3	few	TGTGCCAGCAGTTACCCCGACAGGACATTGAACACCGGGGAGCTGTTTTTT	CASSYPDRTLNTGELFF
TRBJ1-5	TRBD1	TRBV7-9	few	TGTGCCAGCAGCTTAGAGACAGGGGTCCGGGATCAGCCCCAGCATTTT	CASSLETGVRDQPQHF
TRBJ1-5	.	TRBV27	.	TGTGCCAGCGGGGGGGGACCCTATAGCAATCAGCCCCAGCATTTT	CASGGGPYSNQPQHF
TRBJ2-7	TRBD1	TRBV2	.	TGTGCCAGCAGTACTGGGGACAGGGTCCACGAGCAGTACTTC	CASSTGDRVHEQYF
TRBJ2-5	.	TRBV25-1	few	TGTGCCAGCACTCTTCCAGGGACGAAAGAGACCCAGTACTTC	CASTLPGTKETQYF
TRBJ1-3	.	TRBV12-3/TRBV12-4	many	TGTGCCAGCAGAACTAGGGACACCATATATTTT	CASRTRDTIYF
TRBJ2-7	TRBD2	TRBV5-4	.	TGTGCCACCACTAGCGGGGGGCCTTACGAGCAGTACTTC	CATTSGGPYEQYF
TRBJ2-1	.	TRBV7-8	.	TGTGCCAGCAGCTCGCCGCCCAATGAGCAGTTCTTC	CASSSPPNEQFF
TRBJ2-7	TRBD2	TRBV18	many	TGTGCCAGCTCACCACCGAGCGGGATCTACGAGCAGTACTTC	CASSPPSGIYEQYF
TRBJ1-5	TRBD1	TRBV20-1	few	TGCAGTGCTAGACCGACAGGGGGGATTAGCAATCAGCCCCAGCATTTT	CSARPTGGISNQPQHF
TRBJ2-7	TRBD1	TRBV4-3	few	TGCGCCAGCAGCCGAGACAGGGAGATCTACGAGCAGTACTTC	CASSRDREIYEQYF
TRBJ2-4	.	TRBV6-4	.	TGTGCCAGCAGTGAATCCCAGGTCGAAGTTTCAAACATTCAGTACTTC	CASSESQVEVSNIQYF
TRBJ2-5	.	TRBV25-1	.	TGTGCCAGCAGTTCGGGACGGTTAGAAGAGACCCAGTACTTC	CASSSGRLEETQYF
TRBJ2-2	.	TRBV6-5	few	TGTGCCAGCAGTTTCCGACTATCCTTAAACACCGGGGAGCTGTTTTTT	CASSFRLSLNTGELFF
TRBJ2-7	.	TRBV12-3/TRBV12-4	.	TGTGCCAGCAGTTTAGATCGGGGGGCGCTTGGATACGAGCAGTACTTC	CASSLDRGALGYEQYF
TRBJ2-7	.	TRBV29-1	few	TGCAGCGTTGAAGACGGGCGAGACGAGCAGTACTTC	CSVEDGRDEQYF
TRBJ2-2	TRBD2	TRBV7-2	few	TGTGCCAGCAGCTTAGACCGCGGGAGGGCCAACACCGGGGAGCTGTTTTTT	CASSLDRGRANTGELFF
TRBJ1-1	TRBD1	TRBV24-1	.	TGTGCCACCAGTGAAAGGGACAGTAGAACTGAAGCTTTCTTT	CATSERDSRTEAFF
TRBJ1-5	TRBD1	TRBV27	many	TGTGCCAGCAGTTTCGCGTTTTCAGGGGGTCAGCCCCAGCATTTT	CASSFAFSGGQPQHF
TRBJ2-7	TRBD1	TRBV12-3/TRBV12-4	few	TGTGCCAGCAGTTTGTCAACAGGGGCCTACGAGCAGTACTTC	CASSLSTGAYEQYF
TRBJ2-2	TRBD1	TRBV15	few	TGTGCCACCAGCAGAGATCTCTCGACAGGGTTAGGCACCGGGGAGCTGTTTTTT	CATSRDLSTGLGTGELFF
TRBJ1-5	TRBD1	TRBV29-1	.	TGCAGCGTCGGGGACAGGGCAAATCAGCCCCAGCATTTT	CSVGDRANQPQHF
TRBJ1-2	.	TRBV12-3/TRBV12-4	few	TGTGCCAGCAGTCCTTACCCCCCCGACAGGTCAGGTGGCTACACCTTC	CASSPYPPDRSGGYTF
TRBJ2-1	TRBD2	TRBV4-3	.	TGCGCCAGCAGCCAAGTCTGGCGGGAGTCCCCATACAATGAGCAGTTCTTC	CASSQVWRESPYNEQFF
TRBJ1-5	TRBD1	TRBV12-3/TRBV12-4	.	TGTGCCAGCAGTTTATGGGCAGGGGGCGTTCAGCCCCAGCATTTT	CASSLWAGGVQPQHF
TRBJ1-3	.	TRBV3-1	many	TGTGCCAGCAGCCCAGGGCTTTCTGGAAACACCATATATTTT	CASSPGLSGNTIYF
TRBJ1-6	.	TRBV12-3/TRBV12-4	few	TGTGCCAGCAGTTTTTCTGGGGATTCACCCCTCCACTTT	CASSFSGDSPLHF
TRBJ2-1	.	TRBV7-3	few	TGTGCCAGCAGCTCCTTTAGGATAGAACTAGGGAATGAGCAGTTCTTC	CASSSFRIELGNEQFF
TRBJ2-3	.	TRBV18	few	TGTGCCAGCTCACCGGCGACAGATACGCAGTATTTT	CASSPATDTQYF
TRBJ2-3	.	TRBV2	few	TGTGCCAGCAGGGCTGCCGGGACCGGATCTGATACGCAGTATTTT	CASRAAGTGSDTQYF
TRBJ2-1	.	TRBV15	.	TGTGCCACCAGCAGATTGAAGACCAGCTCCTACAATGAGCAGTTCTTC	CATSRLKTSSYNEQFF